The present T cell receptor beta chain was sequenced within a study of blood T cell repertoires in COVID-19. The table came from immunoSEQ multiplex PCR; TCRdb's copy has only in-frame clones and leaves some out. Seen here are 340,000 or so clones, just over 85% observed once, and the top ten hold 3.5% to 4.5%. Germline CDR1 is SEHNR and CDR2 is FQNEAQ (reference sequence). The CDR3 contains 13 residues. The germline V and J ends were trimmed by 3 bases and 7 bases, with 11 bases remaining between them. V is TRBV7-9 and J is TRBJ2-3; TRBD1 might be the D (6 bases). This TCR was recovered from a woman aged 40 to 50 with acute COVID-19. Source material: PBMCs or T cells enriched from blood (not recorded which). CDR3 DNA: TGTGCCAGCAGCTTCCAGGACAGAAATACGCAGTATTTT. This codes for CASSFQDRNTQYF.